This TCR beta chain was retrieved from a study of T cells in pancreatic ductal adenocarcinoma. The method was immunoSEQ multiplex PCR; TCRdb's version includes in-frame clones alone and lacks a portion of them. The sample lists over 100,000 clones, 90% to 95% occurring once. The CDR3 length is 11 residues. CDR1 and CDR2 (germline): SNHLY, FYNNEI. V lost 8 bases, J lost 7 bases, and 11 bases lay in between. This clone appeared once. Selected pancreatic ductal adenocarcinoma patients had undergone surgery without neoadjuvant therapy. The specimen was PBMCs. The sequence derives from a human donor with pancreatic ductal adenocarcinoma. The chain carries TRBV2 and TRBJ1-2; D is possibly TRBD1 (6 bases). The CDR3: CASGETGGYTF. The DNA for the CDR3 is TGTGCCAGCGGGGAGACAGGTGGCTACACCTTC.